This TCR beta chain is from a study of graft-versus-host responses after intestinal transplantation. This CDR3 contains 11 residues. V was shortened by 8 bases and J by 7 bases, with 11 bases between the two germline ends. CDR1 MGHRA and CDR2 YSYEKL come from the germline V gene. Data came from immunoSEQ multiplex PCR; TCRdb stores just in-frame clones and leaves some out. The sample has 89,000 or so clones, around 80% seen once. This clone was detected only a few times. Its specificity is unknown. The sample was unstimulated CD4+ T cells sorted from spleen or lymph node cells, taken before intestinal transplant. J is TRBJ1-2 and V is TRBV4-1; D not certain. This TCR was recovered from a human donor who received an intestinal transplant. The CDR3 spells CASHGPPGYTF. CDR3 DNA: TGCGCCAGCCACGGTCCTCCTGGCTACACCTTC.